Listed here are 23 T cell receptor beta chains from one sample, sequenced in a study of naive and memory T cell subsets. The SP2 primer and nested alpha and beta constant region primers amplified ligated cDNA in four rounds. One entry per CDR3 protein results from TCRdb running MiXCR on the 5' RACE reads. The repertoire holds roughly 56,000 distinct CDR3 sequences, with 7.2% as singletons. The library had UMIs added by 3' ligation of an oligonucleotide to TCR cDNA. The source is a male donor in good health.

This clonotype was seen a few times. This chain links TRBV19 with TRBJ1-3; D uncertain. Germline CDR1 and CDR2: LNHDA and SQIVND (reference sequence). V was shortened by 4 bases and J by 7 bases, with 11 bases between the two germline ends. The CDR3 has 13 residues. DNA of the CDR3: TGTGCCAGTAGTACCCCCCCTCCCAACACCATATATTTT. Translated, it gives CASSTPPPNTIYF.

This clonotype showed up many times. V gene TRBV24-1 combines with J gene TRBJ2-1, with 7 nucleotides matching TRBD1. Per the germline V gene, CDR1 is KGHDR and CDR2 is SFDVKD. The CDR3 sequence is 16 residues long. V shed 3 bases and J 1 base; nucleotides not matched to a gene: 5. The CDR3 sequence: CATSDGTDLSYNEQFF. In nucleotides, the CDR3 is TGTGCCACCAGTGATGGGACAGATCTATCCTACAATGAGCAGTTCTTC.

The rearrangement uses TRBV24-1 and TRBJ2-7; D remains ambiguous. CDR3 length: 17 residues. The V gene's germline CDR1 is KGHDR and CDR2 SFDVKD. The ends were cut back, 0 bases at V and 2 bases at J, with 16 bases in the middle. The CDR3: CATSDLKERAGTYEQYF. DNA of the CDR3: TGTGCCACCAGTGATTTGAAGGAAAGGGCTGGGACCTACGAGCAGTACTTC.

V and J are TRBV7-4 and TRBJ1-1; 11 bases are a match to TRBD1. CDR1 SGHVT and CDR2 SQSDAQ come from the germline V gene. V trimming: 3 bases; J trimming: 4 bases; junction bases outside the gene matches: 16. This CDR3 has 19 residues. This chain's CDR3 is CASSFRTGGAIGGCTEAFF. The CDR3, as DNA: TGTGCCAGCAGCTTTCGGACAGGGGGCGCGATTGGGGGCTGCACTGAAGCTTTCTTT.

This chain joins TRBV20-1 and TRBJ2-3; TRBD2 matches 9 bases. This CDR3 contains 15 residues. In germline, CDR1 is DFQATT, CDR2 SNEGSKA (reference sequence). Germline trimming cut 0 bases from V and 4 bases from J; bases unmatched to any gene: 5. CDR3 sequence reads: CSARDSVAGADTQYF. The DNA for the CDR3 is TGCAGTGCTAGAGATTCGGTAGCGGGGGCAGATACGCAGTATTTT.

This clonotype was picked up a small number of times. DNA for the CDR3: TGTGCCATCTCGAGACTACCCTCGAACGAGCAGTACTTC. Its translation: CAISRLPSNEQYF. V and J are TRBV2 and TRBJ2-7, with a possible D match to TRBD2 (5 bases). V shed 10 bases and J shed 5 bases, with 18 bases lying between them. This CDR3 region has 13 residues. Germline V gene data show CDR1 as SNHLY and CDR2 as FYNNEI.

The chain couples TRBV6-5 to TRBJ2-7, with D perhaps TRBD1 (6 bases). The CDR3 has 15 amino acids. The germline gives CDR1 MNHEY, CDR2 SVGAGI. Trimming took 2 bases from V and 0 from J, leaving 11 bases between them. The CDR3, as DNA: TGTGCCAGCAGTTACCAGGGGACCCACTCCTACGAGCAGTACTTC. Encoded protein: CASSYQGTHSYEQYF.

The chain recombines TRBV7-2 with TRBJ2-5, with 7 bases fitting TRBD2. The CDR3 contains 16 residues. V shed 4 bases, J shed 1 base, and the junction held 9 bases outside the gene matches. Germline V lookup: CDR1 SGHTA, CDR2 FQGNSA. The CDR3: CASSSPGTTFQETQYF. DNA of the CDR3: TGTGCCAGCAGCTCTCCCGGGACTACCTTCCAAGAGACCCAGTACTTC.

This clonotype was counted ten times or more. The chain is built from TRBV6-1 and TRBJ2-3, with a possible D match to TRBD2 (6 bases). The germline V gene encodes CDR1 MNHNS and CDR2 SASEGT. V dropped 4 bases and J dropped 9 bases, with 14 bases sitting between them. This CDR3 is built from 13 residues. The CDR3 loop is CASSAELATTQYF. CDR3 nucleotide sequence: TGTGCCAGCAGTGCAGAACTAGCAACGACGCAGTATTTT.

This clonotype was seen more than once but under ten times. V usage is TRBV6-5 and J usage is TRBJ1-5; possible D gene TRBD1, 6 bases. This CDR3 spans 13 amino acids. The V and J ends lost 2 bases and 9 bases respectively, with 11 bases between them. Germline CDR1 MNHEY, CDR2 SVGAGI. The CDR3 DNA reads TGTGCCAGCAGTTACGCCCAAGGGGGGCCCCAGCATTTT. It is translated as CASSYAQGGPQHF.

This clonotype was recorded at least ten times. This sequence joins TRBV7-6 and TRBJ2-7; 7 bases are a match to TRBD1. The V gene's germline CDR1 is SGHVS and CDR2 FNYEAQ. The CDR3 sequence is 14 residues long. With V trimmed by 5 bases and J by 7 bases, 11 bases remained unmatched. CDR3 residues: CASSPLGDRVEQYF. The CDR3 nucleotides are TGTGCCAGCAGCCCTCTAGGCGACAGGGTTGAGCAGTACTTC.

This clonotype has a count of ten or more. The CDR3 DNA follows: TGTGCCAGCAGCACCCGACAGGGGGAGACCCAGTACTTC. Protein product: CASSTRQGETQYF. This chain links TRBV7-8 with TRBJ2-5; 8 positions agree with TRBD1. Trimming removed 5 bases from V and 5 bases from J; junction bases left unmatched: 4. Germline V lookup: CDR1 SGHVS, CDR2 FQNEAQ. This CDR3 region has 13 residues.

This clonotype came up a few times. This sequence joins TRBV7-7 and TRBJ2-3; tentative D call: TRBD2 (6 bases). V lost 5 bases and J lost 4, with 16 bases in between. CDR3 length: 15 residues. The germline V gene encodes CDR1 SSHAT and CDR2 FNYEAQ (reference sequence). The CDR3 loop reads CASSASSASADTQYF. The CDR3, as DNA: TGTGCCAGCAGCGCCTCAAGCGCTAGCGCAGATACGCAGTATTTT. Based on the CDR3 plus reference TRBV7-7 and TRBJ2-3, the full variable domain is GAGVSQSPRYKVTKRGQDVTLRCDPISSHATLYWYQQALGQGPEFLTYFNYEAQPDKSGLPSDRFSAERPEGSISTLTIQRTEQRDSAMYRCASSASSASADTQYFGPGTRLTVL.

The J gene is TRBJ1-1, the V gene TRBV11-2; D is unclear. V gave up 5 bases and J gave up 3 bases, with 7 bases separating them. The CDR3 spans 12 residues. In germline, CDR1 is SGHAT, CDR2 FQNNGV. In DNA, the CDR3 is TGTGCCAGCAGCGCCGGGTACACTGAAGCTTTCTTT. This codes for CASSAGYTEAFF.

This clonotype occurred many times. The rearrangement links TRBV11-2 to TRBJ2-3, with D tentatively TRBD1 or TRBD2 (5 bases each). In germline, CDR1 is SGHAT, CDR2 FQNNGV. This CDR3 is 16 amino acids long. Trimming stripped 5 bases from V and 2 bases from J, with 17 bases between. The CDR3 DNA sequence: TGTGCCAGCAGCCCCGGGACGGACCTCTACACAGATACGCAGTATTTT. Translated: CASSPGTDLYTDTQYF. The complete variable domain, with remaining parts taken from reference TRBV11-2 and TRBJ2-3, reads EAGVAQSPRYKIIEKRQSVAFWCNPISGHATLYWYQQILGQGPKLLIQFQNNGVVDDSQLPKDRFSAERLKGVDSTLKIQPAKLEDSAVYLCASSPGTDLYTDTQYFGPGTRLTVL.

V and J are TRBV29-1 and TRBJ2-3; D gene ambiguous. V lost 3 bases and J lost 1, with 8 bases in between. Germline V gene lookup returns CDR1 SQVTM and CDR2 ANQGSEA. This CDR3 spans 13 amino acids. The CDR3 loop reads CSVDSPRTDTQYF. CDR3 bases: TGCAGCGTTGACTCCCCCCGCACAGATACGCAGTATTTT.

Regarding this clonotype: This may stem from a read error, because a much larger clone lies one nucleotide away. The rearrangement joins TRBV4-1 to TRBJ1-1; 7 nucleotides match TRBD1. This CDR3 region has 11 residues. CDR1 MGHRA and CDR2 YSYEKL come from the germline V gene. CDR3 DNA sequence: TGCGGCAGCAGCCAGGACAGGGAAGCTTTCTTT. Translation gives CGSSQDREAFF.

CDR3 residues: CASSVRVSYNEQFF. CDR3 DNA sequence: TGTGCCAGCAGTGTTCGGGTCTCCTACAATGAGCAGTTCTTC. This rearrangement joins TRBV27 to TRBJ2-1; no reliable D call. From germline, CDR1 is MNHEY and CDR2 SMNVEV (reference sequence). V was trimmed by 5 bases and J by 0 bases, leaving 8 bases between them. The CDR3 extends over 14 amino acids.

This chain joins TRBV7-9 and TRBJ1-1; the match to TRBD1 covers 9 bases. The CDR3 runs 14 residues. Germline values: CDR1 SEHNR, CDR2 FQNEAQ (reference sequence). V dropped 5 bases and J dropped 3; count of bases not matched to a gene: 4. The CDR3 loop is CASSHRDRDTEAFF. Here the CDR3 DNA reads TGTGCCAGCAGCCACCGGGACAGGGACACTGAAGCTTTCTTT.

This clonotype was recorded a few times. The rearrangement uses TRBV4-1 and TRBJ2-2; the match to TRBD2 covers 13 bases. The CDR3 covers 18 residues. The ends lost 0 bases at V and 3 bases at J; junction bases unmatched: 4. The germline CDR1 and CDR2 sequences are MGHRA and YSYEKL. In DNA, the CDR3 is TGCGCCAGCAGCCAAGATTTGGGACTAGCGGGGTACACCGGGGAGCTGTTTTTT. Translation: CASSQDLGLAGYTGELFF.

This rearrangement joins TRBV19 to TRBJ2-7; D unclear. The V gene lost 5 bases and the J gene lost 6 bases, with 14 bases spanning the gap. CDR3 length: 13 amino acids. Germline V CDR1 and CDR2: LNHDA, SQIVND (reference sequence). The CDR3 DNA sequence: TGTGCCAGTAGTGTTACTTCCAAGACCGAGCAGTACTTC. Its protein product is CASSVTSKTEQYF.

The rearrangement links TRBV5-1 to TRBJ1-1; TRBD1 agrees at 12 bases. Losses at the gene ends were 3 bases for V and 5 bases for J; bases not matched to a gene: 2. This CDR3 region has 14 residues. Germline assignment: CDR1 SGHRS and CDR2 YFSETQ. This chain's CDR3 is CASSWDRGRTEAFF. CDR3 bases: TGCGCCAGCAGCTGGGACAGGGGGCGGACTGAAGCTTTCTTT.

Only a few counts were recorded for this clonotype. V is TRBV27 and J is TRBJ2-7, with 9 nucleotides matching TRBD2. The junction had 7 bases not matched to a gene; V was cut back by 0 bases and J by 7 bases. There are 15 residues in the CDR3. Per germline, CDR1 MNHEY and CDR2 SMNVEV (reference sequence). CDR3 sequence reads: CASSLSPSGDGEQYF. In DNA form, the CDR3 reads TGTGCCAGCAGTTTATCCCCTAGCGGGGATGGGGAGCAGTACTTC.